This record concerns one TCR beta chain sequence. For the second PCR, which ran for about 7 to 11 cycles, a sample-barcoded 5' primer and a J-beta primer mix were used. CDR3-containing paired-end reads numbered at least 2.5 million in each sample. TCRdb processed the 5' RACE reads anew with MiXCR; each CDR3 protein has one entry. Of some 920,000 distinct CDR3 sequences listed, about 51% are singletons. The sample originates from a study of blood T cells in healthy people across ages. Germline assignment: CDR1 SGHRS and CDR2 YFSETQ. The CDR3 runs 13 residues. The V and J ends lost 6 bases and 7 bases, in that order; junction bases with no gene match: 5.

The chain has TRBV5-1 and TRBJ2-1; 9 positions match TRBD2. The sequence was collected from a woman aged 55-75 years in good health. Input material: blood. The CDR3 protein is CASTAGGGNEQFF. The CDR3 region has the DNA TGCGCCAGCACAGCGGGAGGTGGTAATGAGCAGTTCTTC.